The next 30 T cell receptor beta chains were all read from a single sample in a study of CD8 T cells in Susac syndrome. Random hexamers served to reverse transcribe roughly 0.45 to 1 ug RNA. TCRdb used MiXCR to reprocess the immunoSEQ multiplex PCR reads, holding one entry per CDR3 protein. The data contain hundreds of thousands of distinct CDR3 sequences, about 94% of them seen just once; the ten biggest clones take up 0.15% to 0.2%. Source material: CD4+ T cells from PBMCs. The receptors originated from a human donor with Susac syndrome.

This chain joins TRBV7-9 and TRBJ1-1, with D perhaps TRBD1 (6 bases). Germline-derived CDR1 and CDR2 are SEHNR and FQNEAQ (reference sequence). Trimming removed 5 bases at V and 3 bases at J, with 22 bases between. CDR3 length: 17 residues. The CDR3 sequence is CASSDLGGIEGDTEAFF. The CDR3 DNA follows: TGTGCCAGCAGCGATCTGGGGGGCATCGAAGGGGACACTGAAGCTTTCTTT.

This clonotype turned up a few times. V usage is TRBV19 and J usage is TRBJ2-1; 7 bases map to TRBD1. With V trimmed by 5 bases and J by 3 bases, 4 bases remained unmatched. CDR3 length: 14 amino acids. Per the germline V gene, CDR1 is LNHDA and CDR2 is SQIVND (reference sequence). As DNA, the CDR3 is TGTGCCAGTAGTCCGAGGACAGGCTACAATGAGCAGTTCTTC. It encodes CASSPRTGYNEQFF.

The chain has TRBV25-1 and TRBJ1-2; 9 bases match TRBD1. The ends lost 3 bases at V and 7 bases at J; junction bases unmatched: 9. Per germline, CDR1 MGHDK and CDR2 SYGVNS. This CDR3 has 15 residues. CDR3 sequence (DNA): TGTGCCAGCAGTGAGCTCGGGACAGGGTCAGCTGGCTACACCTTC. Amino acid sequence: CASSELGTGSAGYTF.

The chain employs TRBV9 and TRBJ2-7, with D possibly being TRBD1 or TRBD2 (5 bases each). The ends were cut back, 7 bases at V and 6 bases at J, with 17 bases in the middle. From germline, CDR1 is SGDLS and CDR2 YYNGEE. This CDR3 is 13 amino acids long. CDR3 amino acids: CASRRGTVFEQYF. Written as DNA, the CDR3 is TGTGCCAGCCGACGGGGCACGGTCTTCGAGCAGTACTTC.

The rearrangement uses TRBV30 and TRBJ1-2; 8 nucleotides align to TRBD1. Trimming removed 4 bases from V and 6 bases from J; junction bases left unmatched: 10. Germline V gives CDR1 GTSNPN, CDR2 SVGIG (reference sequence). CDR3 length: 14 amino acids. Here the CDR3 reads CAWNRGQGRDGYTF. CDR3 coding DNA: TGTGCCTGGAATCGAGGACAGGGAAGGGATGGCTACACCTTC.

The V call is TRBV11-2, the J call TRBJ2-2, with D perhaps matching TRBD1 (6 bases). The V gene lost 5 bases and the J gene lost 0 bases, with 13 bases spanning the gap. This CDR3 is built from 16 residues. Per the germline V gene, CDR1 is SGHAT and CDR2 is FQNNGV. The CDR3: CASSHLGQPNTGELFF. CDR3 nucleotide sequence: TGTGCCAGCAGCCACCTCGGACAGCCGAACACCGGGGAGCTGTTTTTT. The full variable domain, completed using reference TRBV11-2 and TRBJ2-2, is EAGVAQSPRYKIIEKRQSVAFWCNPISGHATLYWYQQILGQGPKLLIQFQNNGVVDDSQLPKDRFSAERLKGVDSTLKIQPAKLEDSAVYLCASSHLGQPNTGELFFGEGSRLTVL.

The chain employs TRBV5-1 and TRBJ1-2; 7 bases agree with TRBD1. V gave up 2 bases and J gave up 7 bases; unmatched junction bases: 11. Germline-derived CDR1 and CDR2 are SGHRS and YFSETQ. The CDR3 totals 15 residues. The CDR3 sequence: CASSFEGTGVGGYTF. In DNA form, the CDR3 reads TGCGCCAGCAGCTTCGAAGGTACAGGGGTCGGTGGCTACACCTTC.

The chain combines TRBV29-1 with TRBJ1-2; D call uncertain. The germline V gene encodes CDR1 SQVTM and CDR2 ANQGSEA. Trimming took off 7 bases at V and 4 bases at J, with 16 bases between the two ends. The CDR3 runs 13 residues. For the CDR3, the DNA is TGCAGCGGACGGCGGTTGGACCTCTATGGCTACACCTTC. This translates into CSGRRLDLYGYTF.

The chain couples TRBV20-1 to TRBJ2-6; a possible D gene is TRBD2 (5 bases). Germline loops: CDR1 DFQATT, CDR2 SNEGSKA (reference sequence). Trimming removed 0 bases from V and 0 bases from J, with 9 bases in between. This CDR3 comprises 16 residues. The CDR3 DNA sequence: TGCAGTGCTAGAGATCCGGGAAGCTCTGGGGCCAACGTCCTGACTTTC. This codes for CSARDPGSSGANVLTF.

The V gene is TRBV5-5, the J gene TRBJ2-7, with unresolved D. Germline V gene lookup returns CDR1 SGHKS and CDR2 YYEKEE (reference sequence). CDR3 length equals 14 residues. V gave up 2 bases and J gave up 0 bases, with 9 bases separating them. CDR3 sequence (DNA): TGTGCCAGCAGCTTTCTTCAGACCTCCTACGAGCAGTACTTC. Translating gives CASSFLQTSYEQYF.

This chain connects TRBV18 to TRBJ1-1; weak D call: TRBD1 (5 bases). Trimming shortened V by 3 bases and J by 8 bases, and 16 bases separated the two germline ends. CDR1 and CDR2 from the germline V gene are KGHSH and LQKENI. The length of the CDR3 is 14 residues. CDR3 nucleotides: TGTGCCAGCTCACCCGGGGAGTGGGGCGAGGAAGCTTTCTTT. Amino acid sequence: CASSPGEWGEEAFF.

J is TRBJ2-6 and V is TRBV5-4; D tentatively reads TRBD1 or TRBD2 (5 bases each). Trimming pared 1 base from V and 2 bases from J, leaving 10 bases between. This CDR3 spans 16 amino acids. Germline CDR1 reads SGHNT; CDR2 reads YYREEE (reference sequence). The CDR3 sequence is CASSLPGTAGANVLTF. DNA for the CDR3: TGTGCCAGCAGCTTGCCCGGGACCGCTGGGGCCAACGTCCTGACTTTC.

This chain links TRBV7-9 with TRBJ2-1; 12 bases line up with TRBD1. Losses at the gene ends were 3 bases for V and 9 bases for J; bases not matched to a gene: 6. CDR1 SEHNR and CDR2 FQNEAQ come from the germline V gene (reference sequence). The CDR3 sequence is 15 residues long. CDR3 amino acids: CASSLDGTGGREQFF. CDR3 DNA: TGTGCCAGCAGCTTGGATGGGACAGGGGGCCGTGAGCAGTTCTTC.

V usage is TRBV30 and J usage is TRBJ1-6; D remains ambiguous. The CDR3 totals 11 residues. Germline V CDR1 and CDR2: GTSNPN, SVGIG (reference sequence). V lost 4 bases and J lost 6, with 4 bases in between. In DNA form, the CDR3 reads TGTGCCTGGACGGCTAATTCACCCCTCCACTTT. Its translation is CAWTANSPLHF.

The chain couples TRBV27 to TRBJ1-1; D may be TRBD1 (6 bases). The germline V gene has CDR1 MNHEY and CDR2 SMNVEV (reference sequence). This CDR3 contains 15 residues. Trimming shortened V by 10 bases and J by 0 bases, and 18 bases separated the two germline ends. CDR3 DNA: TGTGCCACCCCTCGGGGGGCCCGTATGAACACTGAAGCTTTCTTT. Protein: CATPRGARMNTEAFF.

DNA for the CDR3: TGTGCCGGAACCTGGGGCAATTATGAAAAACTGTTTTTT. Translation gives CAGTWGNYEKLFF. The chain uses TRBV30 and TRBJ1-4, with D possibly TRBD1 on 5 matching bases. V lost 8 bases and J 6 bases, leaving 16 bases between the germline ends. The CDR3 totals 13 residues. CDR1 is GTSNPN and CDR2 is SVGIG in the germline V gene (reference sequence).

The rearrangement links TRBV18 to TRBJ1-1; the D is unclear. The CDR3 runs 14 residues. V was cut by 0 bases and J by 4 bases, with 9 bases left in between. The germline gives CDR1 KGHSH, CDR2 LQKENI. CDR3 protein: CASSPPLAGTEAFF. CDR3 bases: TGTGCCAGCTCACCACCGTTGGCAGGCACTGAAGCTTTCTTT. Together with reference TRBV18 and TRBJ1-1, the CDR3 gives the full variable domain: NAGVMQNPRHLVRRRGQEARLRCSPMKGHSHVYWYRQLPEEGLKFMVYLQKENIIDESGMPKERFSAEFPKEGPSILRIQQVVRGDSAAYFCASSPPLAGTEAFFGQGTRLTVV.

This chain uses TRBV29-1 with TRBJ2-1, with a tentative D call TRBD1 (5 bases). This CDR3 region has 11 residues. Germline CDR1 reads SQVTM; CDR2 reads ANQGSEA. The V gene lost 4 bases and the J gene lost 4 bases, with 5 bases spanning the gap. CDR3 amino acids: CSVGQYNEQFF. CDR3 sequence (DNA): TGCAGCGTTGGACAGTACAATGAGCAGTTCTTC.

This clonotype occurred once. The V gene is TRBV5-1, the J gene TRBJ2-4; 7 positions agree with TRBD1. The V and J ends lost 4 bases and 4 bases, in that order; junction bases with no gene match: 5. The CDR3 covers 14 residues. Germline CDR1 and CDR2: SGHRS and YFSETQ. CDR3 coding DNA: TGCGCCAGCAGCCCGCGACAGGGAAAAAACATTCAGTACTTC. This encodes CASSPRQGKNIQYF.

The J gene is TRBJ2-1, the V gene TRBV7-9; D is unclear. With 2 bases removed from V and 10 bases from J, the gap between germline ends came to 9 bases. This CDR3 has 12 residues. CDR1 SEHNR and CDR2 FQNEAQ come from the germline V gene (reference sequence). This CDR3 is CASSLTSREQFF. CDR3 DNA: TGTGCCAGCAGCTTAACGTCCAGAGAGCAGTTCTTC.

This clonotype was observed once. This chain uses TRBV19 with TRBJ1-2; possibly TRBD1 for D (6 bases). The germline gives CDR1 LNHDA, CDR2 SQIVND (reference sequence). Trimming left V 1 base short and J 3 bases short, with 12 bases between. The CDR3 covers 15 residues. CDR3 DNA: TGTGCCAGTAGTATAGGACGGACAGAGGACTATGGCTACACCTTC. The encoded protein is CASSIGRTEDYGYTF.

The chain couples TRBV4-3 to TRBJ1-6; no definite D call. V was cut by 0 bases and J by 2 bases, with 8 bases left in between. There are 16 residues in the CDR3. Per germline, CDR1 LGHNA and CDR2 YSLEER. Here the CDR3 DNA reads TGCGCCAGCAGCCAAGATCGAACAGCCTATAATTCACCCCTCCACTTT. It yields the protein CASSQDRTAYNSPLHF.

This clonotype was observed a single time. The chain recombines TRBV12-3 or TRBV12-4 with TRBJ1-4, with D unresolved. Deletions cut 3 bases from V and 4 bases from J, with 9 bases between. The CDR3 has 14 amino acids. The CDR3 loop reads CASSFSNSNEKLFF. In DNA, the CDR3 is TGTGCCAGCAGTTTTTCTAACAGTAATGAAAAACTGTTTTTT.

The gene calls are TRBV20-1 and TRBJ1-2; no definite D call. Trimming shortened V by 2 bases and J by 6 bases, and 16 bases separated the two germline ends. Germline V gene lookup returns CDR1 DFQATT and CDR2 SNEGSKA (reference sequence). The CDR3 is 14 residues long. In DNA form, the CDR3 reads TGCAGTGCTAGATCTACAGAACTAGCCGATGGCTACACCTTC. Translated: CSARSTELADGYTF.

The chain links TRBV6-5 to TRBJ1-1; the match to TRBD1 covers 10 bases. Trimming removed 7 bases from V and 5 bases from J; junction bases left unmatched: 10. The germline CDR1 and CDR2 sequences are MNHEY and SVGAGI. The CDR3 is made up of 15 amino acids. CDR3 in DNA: TGTGCCAGCACCGTGACAGGGGGCGAGGGGACTGAAGCTTTCTTT. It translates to CASTVTGGEGTEAFF.

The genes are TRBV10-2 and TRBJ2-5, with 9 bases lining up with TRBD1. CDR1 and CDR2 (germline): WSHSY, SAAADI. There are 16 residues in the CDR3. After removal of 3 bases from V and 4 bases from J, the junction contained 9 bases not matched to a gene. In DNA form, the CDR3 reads TGCGCCAGCAGTGAAGGGGGACAGGGATCTATAGAGACCCAGTACTTC. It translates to CASSEGGQGSIETQYF.

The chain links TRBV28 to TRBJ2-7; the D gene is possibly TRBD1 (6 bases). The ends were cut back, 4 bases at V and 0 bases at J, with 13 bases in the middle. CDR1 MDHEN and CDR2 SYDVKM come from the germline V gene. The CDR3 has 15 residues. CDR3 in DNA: TGTGCCAGCAGTTCGGCAGGGGTAGGCTCCTACGAGCAGTACTTC. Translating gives CASSSAGVGSYEQYF. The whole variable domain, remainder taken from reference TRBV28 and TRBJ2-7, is DVKVTQSSRYLVKRTGEKVFLECVQDMDHENMFWYRQDPGLGLRLIYFSYDVKMKEKGDIPEGYSVSREKKERFSLILESASTNQTSMYLCASSSAGVGSYEQYFGPGTRLTVT.

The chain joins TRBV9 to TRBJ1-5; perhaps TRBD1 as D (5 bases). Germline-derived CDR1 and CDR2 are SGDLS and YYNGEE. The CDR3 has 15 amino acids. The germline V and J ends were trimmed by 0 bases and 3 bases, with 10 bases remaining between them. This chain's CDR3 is CASSVGGTHNQPQHF. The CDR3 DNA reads TGTGCCAGCAGCGTAGGGGGGACTCACAATCAGCCCCAGCATTTT.

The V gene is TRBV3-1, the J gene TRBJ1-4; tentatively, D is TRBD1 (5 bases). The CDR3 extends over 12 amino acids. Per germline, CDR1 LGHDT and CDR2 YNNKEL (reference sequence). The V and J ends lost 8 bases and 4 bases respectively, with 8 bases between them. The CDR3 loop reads CASRGINEKLFF. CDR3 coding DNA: TGTGCCAGCCGGGGGATTAATGAAAAACTGTTTTTT.

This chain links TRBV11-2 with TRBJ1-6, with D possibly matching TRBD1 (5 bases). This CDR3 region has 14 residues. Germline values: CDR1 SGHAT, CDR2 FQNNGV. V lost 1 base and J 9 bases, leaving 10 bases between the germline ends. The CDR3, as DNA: TGTGCCAGCAGCTTAGGGGCAGGGTCTTCACCCCTCCACTTT. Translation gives CASSLGAGSSPLHF.